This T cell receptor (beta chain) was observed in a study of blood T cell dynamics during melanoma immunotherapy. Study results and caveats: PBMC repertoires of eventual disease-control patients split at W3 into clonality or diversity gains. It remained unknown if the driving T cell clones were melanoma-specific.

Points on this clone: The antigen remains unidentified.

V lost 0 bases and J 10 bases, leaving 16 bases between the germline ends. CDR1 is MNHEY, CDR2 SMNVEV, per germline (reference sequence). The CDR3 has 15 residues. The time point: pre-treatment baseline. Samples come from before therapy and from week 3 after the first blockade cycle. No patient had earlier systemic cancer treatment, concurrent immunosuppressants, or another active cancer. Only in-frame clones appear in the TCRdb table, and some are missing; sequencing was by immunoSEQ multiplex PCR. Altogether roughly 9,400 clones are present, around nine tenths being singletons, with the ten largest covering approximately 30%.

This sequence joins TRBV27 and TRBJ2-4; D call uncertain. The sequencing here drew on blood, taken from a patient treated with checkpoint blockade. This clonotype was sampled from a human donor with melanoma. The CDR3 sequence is CASSLSPGPPGIQYF. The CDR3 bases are TGTGCCAGCAGTTTATCCCCGGGCCCCCCGGGTATTCAGTACTTC.